This T cell receptor (beta chain) was sequenced for a study of cytotoxic CD8 clonotypes in ibrutinib-treated CLL. The CDR3 has 14 residues. CDR1 and CDR2 from the germline V gene are SEHNR and FQNEAQ (reference sequence). V shed 1 base and J shed 7 bases, with 14 bases lying between them. Roughly 2.2 micrograms of genomic DNA from cryopreserved PBMCs went into TCR beta libraries. Study-wide results and limits: Increased clonality at ibrutinib response gave way to a return toward baseline at progression.

There are a few counts of this clone. The antigen is not known. The repertoire was sequenced with immunoSEQ multiplex PCR; TCRdb's copy has only in-frame clones and lacks some. The data hold 200,000 to 250,000 clones, with 70% observed a single time. The receptor was isolated from a human donor with chronic lymphocytic leukemia. Specimen: PBMCs, collected after 24 months of ibrutinib treatment. This chain connects TRBV7-9 to TRBJ2-7; D gene uncertain. The CDR3, as DNA: TGTGCCAGCAGCTTAGACCCGAGGAGCATTGAGCAGTACTTC. It yields the protein CASSLDPRSIEQYF.